Below, one T cell receptor beta chain is given with its context. TCRdb's copy holds only in-frame clones and misses some; the assay was immunoSEQ multiplex PCR. The sample shows roughly 250,000 clones, 85% to 90% of them seen only once. The Seattle patients joined while their infection was active and were tracked longitudinally afterward. This entry belongs to a study of blood T cell repertoires in COVID-19. On the study more broadly: The analysed material was cDNA or gDNA that came from T cells, B-cell-depleted T cells, or PBMCs.

From germline, CDR1 is GTSNPN and CDR2 SVGIG (reference sequence). The CDR3 runs 14 residues. V lost 7 bases and J lost 0, with 15 bases in between. V gene TRBV30 combines with J gene TRBJ1-1; TRBD1 might be the D (6 bases). The clonotype comes from a woman aged 25-40 years with COVID-19, enrolled during active disease. The sequencing input was peripheral blood. The CDR3 nucleotides read TGTGCCTACCGGGACATCCTGTTGAACACTGAAGCTTTCTTT. Its translation is CAYRDILLNTEAFF.